This TCR beta chain came from a study of graft-versus-host responses after intestinal transplantation (dated by TCRdb to the early 2020s). Notes on the research overall: The transplants that recipients got were multivisceral, liver-intestinal, or isolated intestinal. Anti-thymocyte globulin induction was given to all recipients, followed by maintenance tacrolimus and steroids for 2 to 3 years. Bulk TCR-beta CDR3 sequencing was used to track graft-versus-host and host-versus-graft alloreactive T cell clones in the graft, circulation and bone marrow after intestinal transplantation. To identify alloreactive clones, pre-transplant mixed lymphocyte reaction products were sequenced and then compared with unstimulated pre-transplant donor and recipient T cells. Of the 20 to 25 intestinal transplant recipients enrolled in the cohort, one of whom was a retransplant, 3 patients without pretransplant specimens were excluded. A peak of at least 4% donor T cells among recipient peripheral blood mononuclear cells was the definition used for donor T cell macrochimerism. Rather than going through the commercial service, samples from a few later patients were sequenced in-house on an Illumina MiSeq and processed with MiXCR. What the research found in general, with its limitations: The relatively low number and heterogeneity of intestinal transplant patients limited the conclusions. Patients with donor T cell macrochimerism had high GvH to HvG T cell clonal ratios in their allografts. GvH clones turned up in recipient bone marrow, with some appearing earlier in ileal mucosa or blood, a pattern consistent with an intestinal mucosal origin. Early after transplant, peak levels of circulating GvH clones were associated with declines in HvG clones.

Libraries were made using the immunoSEQ multiplex PCR assay. In most patients, genomic DNA was isolated using the Qiagen DNeasy Blood and Tissue Kit and sent frozen to Adaptive Biotechnologies for TCR sequencing. Adaptive Biotechnologies carried out high-throughput TCR-beta CDR3 sequencing of genomic DNA for most patients. Regarding the original processing steps: Adaptive's ImmunoSEQ software was the source of the TCR sequencing data for roughly 19 patients, while a few other patients were processed with MiXCR and VDJtools. To correct CD4 versus CD8 sorting errors, sequences present in both subsets at a frequency ratio below 5:1 were removed. Because the origin of CDR3 nucleotide sequences shared between donor and recipient could not be assigned, those sequences were removed. Alloreactive clones required at least 2-fold expansion over unstimulated cells and minimum CFSE-low frequency of 0.002% (template counts) or 0.001% (read counts). Clones detected in sequenced pre-transplant spleen, lymph node, or MLR CFSE-low populations of the donor or recipient were defined as mappable. Cumulative frequency of alloreactive clones was calculated as a percentage of all sequences weighted by copy number. Drawn from immuneACCESS, this table holds only the in-frame rearrangements with V and J called that TCRdb kept. Clones are partly lost; checked studies trace under half to an unresolved V gene and leave the rest unexplained. Clone size and the V and J calls come from that table; the DNA yielded D and trimming. This sample is represented by approximately 19,000 clones; approximately 40% of them were singletons. The ten largest clones take up about 0.9% of the sample.

The table lists this clone with a few counts. Base qualities are not provided; no much larger clone lies one nucleotide away. The germline V gene provides CDR1 MNHNS and CDR2 SASEGT. V and J are truncated by 5 bases and 0 bases respectively, leaving an intervening sequence of 11 bases. The CDR3 contains 15 residues, cysteine and phenylalanine counted. Of the read, only the CDR3 DNA is kept; its 45 bases are in frame from base 1. According to the study, the label for this sample's time point signals: cells obtained before transplantation from donor or recipient. In the mixed lymphocyte reactions, around 200,000 CFSE-labeled pre-transplant responders were plated with around 200,000 irradiated violet-dye-labeled stimulators and cultured for approximately 6 days. Proliferating CD3+CD4+CFSE-low and CD3+CD8+CFSE-low responder cells were FACS-sorted on a BD Influx sorter after the mixed lymphocyte reaction.

The rearrangement combines TRBV6-1 with TRBJ1-3, with the D gene not confidently named. Sequenced material: alloreactive CD4+ T cells from a mixed lymphocyte reaction culture, taken before intestinal transplant. In light of the paper, this sample's cell subset or site label describes: CFSE-low proliferating T cells sorted from roughly six-day pre-transplant mixed lymphocyte reaction (GvH or HvG direction). The TCR comes from a human patient who received an intestinal transplant. The CDR3 protein is CASSTDRLSGNTIYF. The sequenced DNA is TGTGCCAGCAGTACGGACCGACTCTCTGGAAACACCATATATTTT.